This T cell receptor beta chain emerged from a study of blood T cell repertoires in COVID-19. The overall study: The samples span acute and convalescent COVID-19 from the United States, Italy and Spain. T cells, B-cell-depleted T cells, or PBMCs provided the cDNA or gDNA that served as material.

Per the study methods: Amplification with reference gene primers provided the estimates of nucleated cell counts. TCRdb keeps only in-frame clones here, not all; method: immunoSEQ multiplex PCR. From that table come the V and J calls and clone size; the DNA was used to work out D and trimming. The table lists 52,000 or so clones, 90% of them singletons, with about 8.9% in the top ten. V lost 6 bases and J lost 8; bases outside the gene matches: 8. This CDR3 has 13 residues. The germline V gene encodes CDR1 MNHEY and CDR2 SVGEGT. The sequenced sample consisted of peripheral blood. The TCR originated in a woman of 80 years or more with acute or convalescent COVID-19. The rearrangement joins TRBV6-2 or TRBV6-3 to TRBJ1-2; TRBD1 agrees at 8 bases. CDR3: CASSPTGVGGYTF. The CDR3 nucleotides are TGTGCCAGCAGCCCGACAGGGGTCGGAGGCTACACCTTC.